The T cell receptor beta chain under discussion was sequenced for a study of long-term antiretroviral therapy in people with HIV. Background on the study: The immediate-ART recommendation dates to 2015, and the earliest samples predate it by about a decade. Study observations and caveats: With ART, diversity went up but was still lower than in transplant donor controls.

An immunoSEQ assay, version v3.0, was performed at survey level. Profiled with immunoSEQ multiplex PCR; TCRdb holds only in-frame clones, not every one. The table lists 20,000 to 25,000 clones, approximately 82% of them singletons. Remarks on this clone: The antigen remains unidentified.

Every one of the donors gave at least one pre-ART PBMC sample and at least two post-ART PBMC samples. Each sample contained roughly 0.95-10 million cryopreserved PBMC, thawed before DNA extraction. The clonotype originates from a man in his fifties with HIV. Sequencing used unsorted PBMCs, obtained at the start of antiretroviral therapy.

The CDR3 reads CASSYGSSTQYF. DNA for the CDR3: TGTGCCAGCAGTTACGGCTCCAGTACGCAGTATTTT. The gene calls are TRBV6-5 and TRBJ2-3; D is unresolved. Germline CDR1 MNHEY, CDR2 SVGAGI. The CDR3 is 12 amino acids. Trimming took off 2 bases at V and 8 bases at J, with 8 bases between the two ends.